A single sample gave rise to the 32 T cell receptor beta chains below, sequenced in a study of cytomegalovirus exposure and HLA in healthy donors. Method: immunoSEQ multiplex PCR; TCRdb's copy keeps in-frame clones and lacks some. The data contain 120,000 to 150,000 clones, about 88% of them singletons. Sequenced sample: PBMCs. The receptor source for this set is a man aged 18 to 30 in good health and CMV-seropositive.

V is TRBV7-9 and J is TRBJ2-7; 9 bases are shared with TRBD1. The CDR3 covers 16 residues. V was clipped by 5 bases and J by 2 bases; unmatched bases: 10. Germline CDR1 reads SEHNR; CDR2 reads FQNEAQ (reference sequence). The CDR3 loop reads CASSPPRGQGTYEQYF. CDR3 DNA sequence: TGTGCCAGCAGCCCACCCCGGGGACAGGGAACCTACGAGCAGTACTTC.

The chain uses TRBV9 and TRBJ1-1; TRBD1 might be the D (6 bases). Trimming left V 0 bases short and J 11 bases short, with 20 bases between. Per the germline V gene, CDR1 is SGDLS and CDR2 is YYNGEE. The CDR3 length is 15 residues. The CDR3 sequence is CASSVGGSGQSWAFF. The CDR3, as DNA: TGTGCCAGCAGCGTAGGCGGGTCGGGACAAAGCTGGGCTTTCTTT.

The V call is TRBV6-5, the J call TRBJ1-1, with TRBD1 matching over 7 bases. CDR1 MNHEY and CDR2 SVGAGI come from the germline V gene. This CDR3 contains 16 residues. V was pared by 0 bases and J by 5 bases, with 9 bases of the junction left unmatched. This chain's CDR3 is CASSYSTAGGRTEAFF. The CDR3 DNA is TGTGCCAGCAGTTACTCGACGGCAGGGGGACGGACTGAAGCTTTCTTT.

The chain uses TRBV4-2 and TRBJ2-1, with 8 bases that match TRBD2. CDR1 and CDR2 (germline): LGHNA, YNFKEQ. Trimming took 0 bases from V and 1 from J; bases not matched to a gene: 5. This CDR3 region has 17 residues. The CDR3 sequence is CASSQDPGRGSYNEQFF. The CDR3 DNA reads as TGTGCCAGCAGCCAAGATCCCGGGAGGGGTTCCTACAATGAGCAGTTCTTC.

Only one count was recorded for this clone. J is TRBJ2-3 and V is TRBV7-2, with D unresolved. Germline V gives CDR1 SGHTA, CDR2 FQGNSA. The CDR3 covers 13 residues. The V and J ends lost 2 bases and 2 bases respectively, with 5 bases between them. The CDR3 region is CASSLSITDTQYF. CDR3 DNA: TGTGCCAGCAGCTTAAGCATCACAGATACGCAGTATTTT.

V and J are TRBV27 and TRBJ2-5; 9 positions match TRBD2. This CDR3 has 13 amino acids. Trimming at V came to 9 bases and at J to 6 bases, leaving 8 bases not matched to a gene. CDR1 MNHEY and CDR2 SMNVEV come from the germline V gene (reference sequence). The CDR3: CARVGGGEKTQYF. As DNA, the CDR3 is TGTGCCAGAGTCGGCGGGGGGGAAAAGACCCAGTACTTC.

This chain uses TRBV20-1 with TRBJ2-7, with D uncertain. The germline V gene encodes CDR1 DFQATT and CDR2 SNEGSKA (reference sequence). Trimming shortened V by 4 bases and J by 5 bases, and 9 bases separated the two germline ends. The CDR3 is 11 amino acids. DNA for the CDR3: TGCAGTGCTAAGGAGAACAACGAGCAGTACTTC. Amino acids: CSAKENNEQYF.

The chain recombines TRBV9 with TRBJ2-1, with 8 nucleotides matching TRBD2. The CDR3 totals 16 residues. CDR1 is SGDLS and CDR2 is YYNGEE in the germline V gene. Germline trimming cut 1 base from V and 1 base from J; bases unmatched to any gene: 4. This chain's CDR3 is CASSVTTSVSYNEQFF. DNA of the CDR3: TGTGCCAGCAGCGTAACGACTAGCGTTTCCTACAATGAGCAGTTCTTC.

J is TRBJ2-3 and V is TRBV6-5; a possible D gene is TRBD2 (5 bases). V shed 5 bases and J shed 2 bases, with 11 bases lying between them. Germline CDR1 MNHEY, CDR2 SVGAGI. There are 14 residues in the CDR3. The CDR3 DNA reads as TGTGCCAGCAGTCCCCGGGAAGCCACAGATACGCAGTATTTT. Translated: CASSPREATDTQYF.

The V and J genes are TRBV11-3 and TRBJ1-1, with TRBD1 matching 8 bases. Germline V gene sequence: CDR1 SGHNT, CDR2 YENEEA. This CDR3 has 17 amino acids. Trimming removed 1 base from V and 1 base from J; junction bases left unmatched: 8. CDR3 loop: CASSLAHFGTGNTEAFF. The CDR3 DNA follows: TGTGCCAGCAGCTTAGCCCATTTTGGGACAGGGAACACTGAAGCTTTCTTT.

The chain has TRBV10-1 and TRBJ2-3; perhaps TRBD2 as D (5 bases). Between the trimmed V and J ends, which lost 0 bases and 6 bases, there was a span of 13 bases. This CDR3 comprises 15 residues. Germline CDR1 and CDR2: WNHNN and SYGVQD (reference sequence). CDR3 in DNA: TGCGCCAGCAGTGAGTCCCCGGCCCGCGGGGATACGCAGTATTTT. Its translation: CASSESPARGDTQYF.

This clone has a handful of counts. The chain employs TRBV7-8 and TRBJ1-4, with unresolved D. This CDR3 contains 15 residues. CDR1 is SGHVS and CDR2 is FQNEAQ in the germline V gene. V lost 5 bases to trimming and J lost 7 bases, with 17 bases between them. CDR3 coding DNA: TGTGCCAGCAGCCTTTTTGTGGAGGAACGTGAAAAACTGTTTTTT. Translation: CASSLFVEEREKLFF.

The chain recombines TRBV5-6 with TRBJ2-7, with D possibly TRBD1 on 5 matching bases. The CDR3 has 15 amino acids. The germline CDR1 and CDR2 sequences are SGHDT and YYEEEE. The V and J ends lost 4 bases and 0 bases respectively, with 14 bases between them. CDR3: CASSLGHSVSYEQYF. Written as DNA, the CDR3 is TGTGCCAGCAGCCTCGGACACTCGGTCTCCTACGAGCAGTACTTC.

This chain uses TRBV10-2 with TRBJ2-1, with 12 nucleotides matching TRBD2. This CDR3 has 18 amino acids. Germline CDR1 WSHSY, CDR2 SAAADI. J gave up 7 bases and V 8 bases, and 18 bases lay outside the gene matches. The CDR3 reads CASLPGLAGGKRPNEQFF. The CDR3 DNA sequence: TGCGCCAGCCTCCCGGGTCTAGCGGGAGGGAAACGGCCGAATGAGCAGTTCTTC.

The chain combines TRBV9 with TRBJ2-5; weak D call: TRBD1 (6 bases). V lost 0 bases, J lost 4 bases, and 10 bases lay in between. The V gene's germline CDR1 is SGDLS and CDR2 YYNGEE. The CDR3 loop spans 14 amino acids. The DNA of the CDR3 is TGTGCCAGCAGCGTAGCCCCCAGGGGAGAGACCCAGTACTTC. This gives the protein CASSVAPRGETQYF.

The table lists this clone with a count of one. The chain recombines TRBV5-4 with TRBJ2-1; D not resolved. The length of the CDR3 is 13 residues. V lost 0 bases and J lost 3, with 4 bases in between. Germline CDR1 SGHNT, CDR2 YYREEE (reference sequence). CDR3 coding DNA: TGTGCCAGCAGCTTGGCGGTCTACAATGAGCAGTTCTTC. Protein product: CASSLAVYNEQFF.

This clone was seen a single time. The chain carries TRBV5-6 and TRBJ2-7; possible D gene TRBD1, 5 bases. Trimming pared 0 bases from V and 3 bases from J, leaving 16 bases between. CDR1 SGHDT and CDR2 YYEEEE come from the germline V gene. The CDR3 runs 16 residues. The CDR3: CASSLEGRAFDYEQYF. The CDR3 bases are TGTGCCAGCAGCTTGGAGGGCAGGGCGTTCGACTACGAGCAGTACTTC.

This rearrangement joins TRBV4-1 to TRBJ1-2; D is possibly TRBD1 (5 bases). In germline, CDR1 is MGHRA, CDR2 YSYEKL. The CDR3 loop spans 17 amino acids. V was pared by 1 base and J by 1 base, with 16 bases between. The CDR3 here is CASSQGGGSRLNYGYTF. The CDR3 region has the DNA TGCGCCAGCAGCCAAGGGGGGGGGTCCAGACTTAACTATGGCTACACCTTC.

V usage is TRBV7-8 and J usage is TRBJ2-1; TRBD1 agrees at 9 bases. Per germline, CDR1 SGHVS and CDR2 FQNEAQ. This CDR3 is 15 amino acids long. Unmatched junction bases numbered 3, after V lost 3 bases and J lost 3 bases. The CDR3 coding sequence is TGTGCCAGCAGCTTCCGGGACAGGGACTACAATGAGCAGTTCTTC. It encodes CASSFRDRDYNEQFF. The complete variable domain, with remaining parts taken from reference TRBV7-8 and TRBJ2-1, reads GAGVSQSPRYKVAKRGQDVALRCDPISGHVSLFWYQQALGQGPEFLTYFQNEAQLDKSGLPSDRFFAERPEGSVSTLKIQRTQQEDSAVYLCASSFRDRDYNEQFFGPGTRLTVL.

V gene TRBV5-1 combines with J gene TRBJ1-1; D perhaps matches TRBD1 (5 bases). The CDR3 consists of 14 residues. Trimming removed 2 bases from V and 4 bases from J, with 12 bases in between. Germline CDR1 and CDR2: SGHRS and YFSETQ. CDR3 loop: CASSLQGEGTEAFF. Here the CDR3 DNA reads TGCGCCAGCAGCTTACAAGGGGAGGGCACTGAAGCTTTCTTT.

The rearrangement links TRBV13 to TRBJ2-1; TRBD2 agrees at 11 bases. The CDR3 is 18 amino acids. The germline CDR1 and CDR2 sequences are PRHDT and FYEKMQ (reference sequence). V gave up 4 bases and J gave up 2 bases; unmatched junction bases: 10. The CDR3 DNA follows: TGTGCCAGCAGCTCGAGACAGACTAGCGGGAAAACCTACAATGAGCAGTTCTTC. Encoded protein: CASSSRQTSGKTYNEQFF.

The V and J genes are TRBV5-1 and TRBJ2-7; a possible D gene is TRBD1 (6 bases). The germline CDR1 and CDR2 sequences are SGHRS and YFSETQ. Trimming pared 1 base from V and 3 bases from J, leaving 14 bases between. The CDR3 has 15 residues. This chain's CDR3 is CASSLRGTPLYEQYF. Written as DNA, the CDR3 is TGCGCCAGCAGCTTGAGGGGGACACCACTCTACGAGCAGTACTTC.

The chain combines TRBV5-1 with TRBJ2-3; tentatively, D is TRBD2 (5 bases). The CDR3 runs to 15 residues. V lost 4 bases and J lost 3, with 15 bases in between. The germline CDR1 and CDR2 sequences are SGHRS and YFSETQ. The CDR3 region is CASSAGPQETDTQYF. The CDR3 coding sequence is TGCGCCAGCAGCGCGGGTCCCCAGGAGACAGATACGCAGTATTTT.

This chain uses TRBV13 with TRBJ1-2; TRBD1 might be the D (5 bases). Germline CDR1 and CDR2: PRHDT and FYEKMQ (reference sequence). The V gene lost 5 bases and the J gene lost 0 bases, with 13 bases spanning the gap. The length of the CDR3 is 15 residues. For the CDR3, the DNA is TGTGCCAGCAGCAGCGGGGGGGTTACTAACTATGGCTACACCTTC. Its protein product is CASSSGGVTNYGYTF.

This clone appeared once. The chain uses TRBV6-1 and TRBJ2-7, with TRBD1 identical over 11 bases. Germline V gene sequence: CDR1 MNHNS, CDR2 SASEGT. With 2 bases clipped from V and 2 bases from J, the junction kept 8 bases outside the gene matches. This CDR3 spans 17 amino acids. The CDR3 region has the DNA TGTGCCAGCAGTGAACGTAGGGGGACAGGGGGAACCTACGAGCAGTACTTC. Residues: CASSERRGTGGTYEQYF.

The chain joins TRBV18 to TRBJ2-1, with TRBD2 identical over 16 bases. CDR1 is KGHSH, CDR2 LQKENI, per germline. CDR3 length: 20 residues. Losses at the gene ends were 1 base for V and 5 bases for J; bases not matched to a gene: 11. The CDR3 nucleotides are TGTGCCAGCTCACCACAGGGTCCGGGACTAGCGGGAGGGCCGCACAATGAGCAGTTCTTC. Translating it yields CASSPQGPGLAGGPHNEQFF.

The rearrangement joins TRBV5-6 to TRBJ2-3, with TRBD2 identical over 11 bases. The CDR3 totals 15 residues. V gave up 4 bases and J gave up 2 bases; unmatched junction bases: 3. The V gene's germline CDR1 is SGHDT and CDR2 YYEEEE. The CDR3 sequence is CASSPGLADTDTQYF. For the CDR3, the DNA is TGTGCCAGCAGCCCGGGACTAGCGGACACAGATACGCAGTATTTT.

The chain has TRBV6-5 and TRBJ2-2, with 9 bases aligning to TRBD2. There are 15 residues in the CDR3. From germline, CDR1 is MNHEY and CDR2 SVGAGI. The trim removed 11 bases at V and 2 bases at J, leaving 9 bases unmatched. CDR3 sequence (DNA): TGTGCCGCAAAGCGGGGGGCCCTCAACACCGGGGAGCTGTTTTTT. It yields the protein CAAKRGALNTGELFF.

As regards this clone: A read error may be the cause here, since a much bigger clone is one base away. V gene TRBV7-2 combines with J gene TRBJ1-6; the D is unclear. This CDR3 comprises 15 residues. Germline assignment: CDR1 SGHTA and CDR2 FQGNSA. V was pared by 1 base and J by 0 bases, with 4 bases between. The CDR3 spells CASSLESSYNSPLHF. Written as DNA, the CDR3 is TGTGCCAGCAGCTTAGAGAGCTCCTATAATTCACCCCTCCACTTT.

V is TRBV27 and J is TRBJ1-5, with TRBD1 as a possible D gene (6 bases). The V end was cut by 5 bases, the J end by 0 bases, with 14 bases between. The CDR3 has 16 amino acids. Germline loops: CDR1 MNHEY, CDR2 SMNVEV (reference sequence). The CDR3 is CASSASQGHSNQPQHF. The CDR3 coding sequence is TGTGCCAGCAGTGCATCACAGGGACATAGCAATCAGCCCCAGCATTTT.

This clone was found a few times. This chain connects TRBV13 to TRBJ1-5; D is undetermined. V was trimmed by 5 bases and J by 2 bases, leaving 4 bases between them. The CDR3 is made up of 12 amino acids. Germline V gives CDR1 PRHDT, CDR2 FYEKMQ (reference sequence). CDR3 DNA: TGTGCCAGCAGCCAGGGCAATCAGCCCCAGCATTTT. Encoded protein: CASSQGNQPQHF.

This chain connects TRBV18 to TRBJ2-7; possibly TRBD1 for D (6 bases). CDR3 length equals 14 residues. Trimming shortened V by 5 bases and J by 2 bases, and 13 bases separated the two germline ends. CDR1 and CDR2 from the germline V gene are KGHSH and LQKENI. DNA for the CDR3: TGTGCCAGCTCAGAAATACAGGGTCCCTACGAGCAGTACTTC. Its translation is CASSEIQGPYEQYF.